These 30 T cell receptor beta chains came from one sample sequenced in a study of somatic mutations in cytotoxic T cells in rheumatoid arthritis. Generated by immunoSEQ multiplex PCR, the TCRdb table keeps only in-frame clones and is missing some. The profile shows about 19,000 clones, roughly 85% of them singletons. Sequencing was done on a sample of CD8+ T cells sorted from blood. Receptors originate from a woman aged 40 to 49 with rheumatoid arthritis.

The rearrangement joins TRBV27 to TRBJ2-3; D possibly corresponds to TRBD2 (6 bases). This CDR3 has 14 residues. Germline V gives CDR1 MNHEY, CDR2 SMNVEV (reference sequence). The V gene lost 3 bases and the J gene lost 4 bases, with 11 bases spanning the gap. The CDR3 nucleotides are TGTGCCAGCAGTTTTCTAGCTAGCGCAGATACGCAGTATTTT. Its translation: CASSFLASADTQYF.

The chain is built from TRBV6-5 and TRBJ2-1; 8 bases are shared with TRBD1. Unmatched junction bases numbered 6, after V lost 5 bases and J lost 9 bases. The CDR3 runs to 13 residues. Germline V gene data show CDR1 as MNHEY and CDR2 as SVGAGI. DNA of the CDR3: TGTGCCAGCAGTCCGACAGGGGTGGCTGAGCAGTTCTTC. As protein: CASSPTGVAEQFF.

This clone was found a few times. This chain uses TRBV4-2 with TRBJ1-4; 7 bases map to TRBD1. V dropped 1 base and J dropped 0; count of bases not matched to a gene: 5. The CDR3 has 17 residues. Per the germline V gene, CDR1 is LGHNA and CDR2 is YNFKEQ. The CDR3 DNA follows: TGTGCCAGCAGCCAAGTGTGGACAGGCGCAACTAATGAAAAACTGTTTTTT. This gives the protein CASSQVWTGATNEKLFF.

The chain carries TRBV7-2 and TRBJ2-3; 14 nucleotides agree with TRBD2. V trimming: 8 bases; J trimming: 0 bases; junction bases outside the gene matches: 10. This CDR3 contains 18 residues. From germline, CDR1 is SGHTA and CDR2 FQGNSA. The CDR3 protein is CASGGLAGEGSSTDTQYF. Written as DNA, the CDR3 is TGTGCCAGCGGGGGACTAGCGGGAGAGGGGTCTAGCACAGATACGCAGTATTTT.

The DNA of the CDR3 is TGCGCCAGCAGCTTTGACCCACTAGGGACCTACGAGCAGTACTTC. Residues: CASSFDPLGTYEQYF. The chain uses TRBV5-1 and TRBJ2-7; D might be TRBD2 (5 bases). The CDR3 spans 15 residues. Trimming left V 2 bases short and J 2 bases short, with 14 bases between. Germline CDR1 and CDR2: SGHRS and YFSETQ.

This clone was seen once. The chain links TRBV11-1 to TRBJ2-7; D is ambiguous. V shed 5 bases and J shed 2 bases, with 22 bases lying between them. Germline loops: CDR1 SGHAT, CDR2 FQDESV (reference sequence). The CDR3 has 17 residues. Here the CDR3 reads CASSLSRVTFTAYEQYF. The DNA of the CDR3 is TGTGCCAGCAGCCTAAGTCGAGTCACCTTCACGGCCTACGAGCAGTACTTC.

The rearrangement uses TRBV4-2 and TRBJ2-5, with D maybe TRBD2 (7 bases). The DNA end lines up better with TRBJ2-7; the J call may be wrong. Germline CDR1 and CDR2: LGHNA and YNFKEQ. The CDR3 runs 14 residues. The CDR3 DNA is TGTGCCAGCAGCCAGGAGGGGGGGCCCTACGAGCAGTACTTC. Translated, it gives CASSQEGGPYEQYF.

This clone was seen only once. The chain has TRBV2 and TRBJ2-4; 13 nucleotides agree with TRBD2. Germline CDR1 reads SNHLY; CDR2 reads FYNNEI. The CDR3 totals 17 residues. Trimming removed 6 bases from V and 10 bases from J; junction bases left unmatched: 15. In nucleotides, the CDR3 is TGTGCCAGCAGGGTACTAGCGGGAGGGTCCCTGAAGACTATTCAGTACTTC. This translates into CASRVLAGGSLKTIQYF.

The chain is built from TRBV7-2 and TRBJ1-1; 8 nucleotides agree with TRBD1. Trimming cost V 7 bases and J 0 bases; bases outside gene matches: 13. CDR1 is SGHTA, CDR2 FQGNSA, per germline. The CDR3 loop spans 17 amino acids. CDR3 in DNA: TGTGCCAGCATGCTAACCGGGACAGGAGTTATGAACACTGAAGCTTTCTTT. Protein sequence: CASMLTGTGVMNTEAFF.

The chain joins TRBV9 to TRBJ2-2; no clear D. The V and J ends lost 3 bases and 4 bases respectively, with 16 bases between them. Germline V gene lookup returns CDR1 SGDLS and CDR2 YYNGEE. The length of the CDR3 is 16 residues. The chain's CDR3 is CASSALPSSGTGELFF. The CDR3 DNA sequence: TGTGCCAGCAGCGCCCTACCGTCTTCGGGCACCGGGGAGCTGTTTTTT.

Details on this clone: At one boundary the junction diverges from the germline segment, which might be a read error. The J gene is TRBJ1-4, the V gene TRBV5-1; 8 nucleotides line up with TRBD1. The CDR3 is made up of 14 amino acids. Germline loops: CDR1 SGHRS, CDR2 YFSETQ. The CDR3, as DNA: TGCGCCAGCAGCTCGGGACAGGCTAATGAAAATCTGTTTTTT. Its protein is CASSSGQANENLFF. Full variable domain (outside the CDR3, taken from reference TRBV5-1 and TRBJ1-4): KAGVTQTPRYLIKTRGQQVTLSCSPISGHRSVSWYQQTPGQGLQFLFEYFSETQRNKGNFPGRFSGRQFSNSRSEMNVSTLELGDSALYLCASSSGQANENLFFGSGTQLSVL.

The chain uses TRBV29-1 and TRBJ1-1, with no clear D. The CDR3 contains 16 residues. V was cut by 5 bases and J by 1 base, with 20 bases left in between. The V gene's germline CDR1 is SQVTM and CDR2 ANQGSEA. The CDR3 DNA is TGCAGCGTTCTTGAGCTGGTAGATTTAGCGAACACTGAAGCTTTCTTT. Translating gives CSVLELVDLANTEAFF.

This chain links TRBV13 with TRBJ1-1; 11 nucleotides align to TRBD1. Germline-derived CDR1 and CDR2 are PRHDT and FYEKMQ (reference sequence). The junction had 2 bases not matched to a gene; V was cut back by 4 bases and J by 4 bases. The CDR3 runs 14 residues. The CDR3 DNA sequence: TGTGCCAGCAGCTGGGACAGGGGGACCACTGAAGCTTTCTTT. Translated: CASSWDRGTTEAFF.

This clone has a single count. The V and J genes are TRBV6-1 and TRBJ2-7; the match to TRBD2 covers 7 bases. Trimming took 5 bases from V and 3 from J; bases not matched to a gene: 7. This CDR3 comprises 14 residues. Germline CDR1 is MNHNS and CDR2 is SASEGT. The CDR3 reads CASSPPPGGYEQYF. DNA of the CDR3: TGTGCCAGCAGTCCCCCCCCGGGAGGCTACGAGCAGTACTTC.

The V gene is TRBV5-6, the J gene TRBJ1-1; no clear D gene. Germline V gene sequence: CDR1 SGHDT, CDR2 YYEEEE. V lost 6 bases and J lost 2, with 5 bases in between. The CDR3 contains 11 residues. This CDR3 reads CASTSNTEAFF. CDR3 in DNA: TGTGCCAGCACCTCTAACACTGAAGCTTTCTTT.

V usage is TRBV27 and J usage is TRBJ1-4; 9 positions agree with TRBD1. Germline values: CDR1 MNHEY, CDR2 SMNVEV (reference sequence). J was trimmed by 6 bases and V by 6 bases; bases with no gene match: 14. This CDR3 has 17 residues. The CDR3 is CASSLNLPGTGYEKLFF. In nucleotides, the CDR3 is TGTGCCAGCAGCCTTAACCTCCCCGGGACAGGGTATGAAAAACTGTTTTTT.

The chain combines TRBV9 with TRBJ2-1; 8 nucleotides line up with TRBD2. J lost 6 bases, V lost 6 bases, and 5 bases had no gene match. From germline, CDR1 is SGDLS and CDR2 YYNGEE. The CDR3 runs 13 residues. DNA of the CDR3: TGTGCCAGCACCGCGGGGGGAATCAATGAGCAGTTCTTC. Amino acids: CASTAGGINEQFF.

This sequence joins TRBV6-5 and TRBJ2-7, with TRBD2 identical over 9 bases. This CDR3 spans 16 amino acids. With 0 bases clipped from V and 2 bases from J, the junction kept 5 bases outside the gene matches. Germline V lookup: CDR1 MNHEY, CDR2 SVGAGI. CDR3 DNA sequence: TGTGCCAGCAGTTACTCGCCTAGCGGGACTACCTACGAGCAGTACTTC. Amino acid sequence: CASSYSPSGTTYEQYF.

This clone turned up a few times. The chain joins TRBV5-6 to TRBJ1-1; D not resolved. This CDR3 has 14 residues. Trimming removed 4 bases at V and 2 bases at J, with 12 bases between. The V gene's germline CDR1 is SGHDT and CDR2 YYEEEE. CDR3 protein: CASSPGAYNTEAFF. CDR3 DNA: TGTGCCAGCAGCCCTGGAGCCTACAACACTGAAGCTTTCTTT. Variable domain in full (rest from reference TRBV5-6 and TRBJ1-1): DAGVTQSPTHLIKTRGQQVTLRCSPKSGHDTVSWYQQALGQGPQFIFQYYEEEERQRGNFPDRFSGHQFPNYSSELNVNALLLGDSALYLCASSPGAYNTEAFFGQGTRLTVV.

V usage is TRBV10-1 and J usage is TRBJ2-3, with a tentative D call TRBD2 (5 bases). This CDR3 is 12 amino acids long. The V gene lost 6 bases and the J gene lost 8 bases, with 12 bases spanning the gap. In germline, CDR1 is WNHNN, CDR2 SYGVQD (reference sequence). Written as DNA, the CDR3 is TGCGCCAGCAGAGGCCCCCGGGGTACGCAGTATTTT. Residues: CASRGPRGTQYF.

V usage is TRBV2 and J usage is TRBJ1-5; 7 nucleotides line up with TRBD1. This CDR3 comprises 15 residues. V was clipped by 5 bases and J by 5 bases; unmatched bases: 9. CDR1 is SNHLY and CDR2 is FYNNEI in the germline V gene. DNA of the CDR3: TGTGCCAGCAGTTCAAGGGACAGTGTATATCAGCCCCAGCATTTT. It is translated as CASSSRDSVYQPQHF. Full variable domain (remainder filled in from reference TRBV2 and TRBJ1-5): EPEVTQTPSHQVTQMGQEVILRCVPISNHLYFYWYRQILGQKVEFLVSFYNNEISEKSEIFDDQFSVERPDGSNFTLKIRSTKLEDSAMYFCASSSRDSVYQPQHFGDGTRLSIL.

A single count supports this clone. The rearrangement joins TRBV27 to TRBJ2-3; TRBD2 agrees at 11 bases. V shed 0 bases, J shed 5 bases, and the junction held 4 bases outside the gene matches. This CDR3 has 16 amino acids. The germline gives CDR1 MNHEY, CDR2 SMNVEV (reference sequence). The CDR3 is CASSLSSGREGDTQYF. CDR3 in DNA: TGTGCCAGCAGTTTATCTAGCGGGAGGGAAGGAGATACGCAGTATTTT.

The chain combines TRBV7-3 with TRBJ2-5; 7 nucleotides agree with TRBD1. The length of the CDR3 is 15 residues. Looked up from germline, CDR1 is SGHTA and CDR2 is FQGTGA. Trimming took 1 base from V and 5 from J; bases not matched to a gene: 7. Written as DNA, the CDR3 is TGTGCCAGCAGCTTAATAGGGGGCGGGTTTGAGACCCAGTACTTC. It specifies CASSLIGGGFETQYF. Drawing the rest from reference TRBV7-3 and TRBJ2-5, the complete variable domain is GAGVSQTPSNKVTEKGKYVELRCDPISGHTALYWYRQSLGQGPEFLIYFQGTGAADDSGLPNDRFFAVRPEGSVSTLKIQRTERGDSAVYLCASSLIGGGFETQYFGPGTRLLVL.

This chain uses TRBV5-1 with TRBJ2-7; 7 positions match TRBD1. Germline values: CDR1 SGHRS, CDR2 YFSETQ. The CDR3 has 15 residues. Losses at the gene ends were 0 bases for V and 5 bases for J; bases not matched to a gene: 8. This chain's CDR3 is CASSLDRGMGHEQYF. CDR3 DNA: TGCGCCAGCAGCTTGGACAGGGGAATGGGCCACGAGCAGTACTTC.

The chain employs TRBV20-1 and TRBJ2-7, with D tentatively TRBD2 (5 bases). There are 10 residues in the CDR3. Trimming pared 5 bases from V and 6 bases from J, leaving 8 bases between. Germline V gene lookup returns CDR1 DFQATT and CDR2 SNEGSKA (reference sequence). CDR3: CSALDFEQYF. CDR3 coding DNA: TGCAGTGCTCTGGACTTCGAGCAGTACTTC.

V is TRBV2 and J is TRBJ2-1; tentative D call: TRBD2 (6 bases). The V gene lost 6 bases and the J gene lost 7 bases, with 19 bases spanning the gap. The germline gives CDR1 SNHLY, CDR2 FYNNEI. The CDR3 has 15 amino acids. The CDR3 sequence is CASRHDGTQLNEQFF. The CDR3 bases are TGTGCCAGCAGGCACGACGGGACTCAGTTAAATGAGCAGTTCTTC.

The chain joins TRBV9 to TRBJ1-1; D is undetermined. Germline values: CDR1 SGDLS, CDR2 YYNGEE. The CDR3 totals 12 residues. Trimming took 0 bases from V and 6 from J, leaving 6 bases between them. The CDR3 DNA follows: TGTGCCAGCAGCGTAGGTTTCTCTGAAGCTTTCTTT. Translated: CASSVGFSEAFF.

This clone has only one observation. V is TRBV9 and J is TRBJ2-7, with 10 bases aligning to TRBD2. Germline V lookup: CDR1 SGDLS, CDR2 YYNGEE. With 4 bases clipped from V and 2 bases from J, the junction kept 3 bases outside the gene matches. The CDR3 covers 14 residues. The CDR3 sequence: CASSIGLAAYEQYF. The DNA of the CDR3 is TGTGCCAGCAGCATTGGACTAGCGGCCTACGAGCAGTACTTC.

This rearrangement joins TRBV7-9 to TRBJ2-3; 9 bases map to TRBD2. The CDR3 spans 15 residues. Germline V CDR1 and CDR2: SEHNR, FQNEAQ (reference sequence). V was clipped by 11 bases and J by 0 bases; unmatched bases: 9. CDR3 DNA sequence: TGTGCCGGTAGCGGGGGCCGCTTCAGCACAGATACGCAGTATTTT. As protein: CAGSGGRFSTDTQYF.

The V and J genes are TRBV2 and TRBJ1-1; possibly TRBD1 for D (5 bases). Trimming pared 4 bases from V and 5 bases from J, leaving 11 bases between. The CDR3 consists of 13 residues. The germline V gene encodes CDR1 SNHLY and CDR2 FYNNEI. Written as DNA, the CDR3 is TGTGCCAGCAGTGTGGGGGGTGGGACTGAAGCTTTCTTT. Translation gives CASSVGGGTEAFF.